One sample yielded the 22 T cell receptor beta chains listed below, sequenced in a study of blood T cell repertoires in COVID-19. Produced via immunoSEQ multiplex PCR; TCRdb's table is partial and in-frame only. Among 200,000 to 300,000 clones listed, around 86% were seen once. Source material: peripheral blood. Receptor source: a woman aged 60-75 years with active or convalescent COVID-19.

The gene calls are TRBV4-3 and TRBJ2-5, with 7 bases identical to TRBD1. This CDR3 is 15 amino acids long. Germline V gene data show CDR1 as LGHNA and CDR2 as YSLEER. V gave up 0 bases and J gave up 5 bases; unmatched junction bases: 6. The CDR3 region is CASSQDMDRRETQYF. In DNA form, the CDR3 reads TGCGCCAGCAGCCAAGATATGGACAGGAGGGAGACCCAGTACTTC.

The CDR3 here is CASSLTGMNNEKLFF. Here the CDR3 DNA reads TGCGCCAGCAGCCTGACAGGGATGAATAATGAAAAACTGTTTTTT. J is TRBJ1-4 and V is TRBV4-3, with 7 bases identical to TRBD1. The germline CDR1 and CDR2 sequences are LGHNA and YSLEER. V lost 4 bases to trimming and J lost 4 bases; unmatched junction nucleotides: 6. The length of the CDR3 is 15 residues.

This rearrangement joins TRBV27 to TRBJ2-7; TRBD2 is a possible D gene (6 bases). Germline CDR1 is MNHEY and CDR2 is SMNVEV (reference sequence). Trimming removed 6 bases at V and 3 bases at J, with 15 bases between. The length of the CDR3 is 14 residues. The CDR3 nucleotides are TGTGCCAGCAGCCCCGTCGGAGGGGACTACGAGCAGTACTTC. Translated, it gives CASSPVGGDYEQYF.

The V call is TRBV3-1 (or the pseudogene TRBV3-2), the J call TRBJ2-2; 7 bases match TRBD2. Unmatched junction bases numbered 1, after V lost 8 bases and J lost 1 base. Germline-derived CDR1 and CDR2 are LGHDT and YNNKEL (reference sequence). The length of the CDR3 is 13 residues. DNA for the CDR3: TGTGCCAGCGGACTAGTGAACACCGGGGAGCTGTTTTTT. Its protein is CASGLVNTGELFF.

This clone has a single count. J is TRBJ2-2 and V is TRBV25-1; D is perhaps TRBD1 (5 bases). The CDR3 consists of 14 residues. The germline V gene has CDR1 MGHDK and CDR2 SYGVNS. V lost 7 bases and J 3 bases, leaving 12 bases between the germline ends. Here the CDR3 DNA reads TGTGCCAGCACCCCCCCCAGGGACACCGGGGAGCTGTTTTTT. Amino acid sequence: CASTPPRDTGELFF.

Only a few counts were recorded for this clone. The chain couples TRBV15 to TRBJ2-1, with 7 bases matching TRBD1. After removal of 3 bases from V and 3 bases from J, the junction contained 8 bases not matched to a gene. CDR3 length equals 16 residues. Germline CDR1 is LNHNV and CDR2 is YYDKDF (reference sequence). CDR3 sequence: CATSSPSGQIYNEQFF. CDR3 in DNA: TGTGCCACCAGCAGCCCTTCGGGACAGATCTACAATGAGCAGTTCTTC.

This chain links TRBV6-2 or TRBV6-3 with TRBJ1-4; D not certain. The CDR3 is 13 residues long. Germline-derived CDR1 and CDR2 are MNHEY and SVGEGT. Trimming left V 4 bases short and J 8 bases short, with 11 bases between. CDR3 bases: TGTGCCAGCAGTTCGGCGGGCTCCGAAAAACTGTTTTTT. It yields the protein CASSSAGSEKLFF.

This chain uses TRBV6-1 with TRBJ1-2; TRBD1 might be the D (6 bases). V gave up 1 base and J gave up 0 bases, with 9 bases separating them. Germline V lookup: CDR1 MNHNS, CDR2 SASEGT. The CDR3 contains 15 residues. CDR3 in DNA: TGTGCCAGCAGTGAAGGGGGGCTGCCTAACTATGGCTACACCTTC. As protein: CASSEGGLPNYGYTF.

The chain links TRBV7-9 to TRBJ1-2; D unresolved. The CDR3 consists of 14 residues. V was shortened by 2 bases and J by 0 bases, with 7 bases between the two germline ends. From germline, CDR1 is SEHNR and CDR2 FQNEAQ (reference sequence). CDR3 amino acids: CASSLTQTNYGYTF. The CDR3 DNA reads as TGTGCCAGCAGCTTAACACAGACTAACTATGGCTACACCTTC. Full variable domain (rest looked up from reference TRBV7-9 and TRBJ1-2): DTGVSQNPRHKITKRGQNVTFRCDPISEHNRLYWYRQTLGQGPEFLTYFQNEAQLEKSRLLSDRFSAERPKGSFSTLEIQRTEQGDSAMYLCASSLTQTNYGYTFGSGTRLTVV.

This chain joins TRBV10-3 and TRBJ2-3, with 11 bases identical to TRBD2. Trimming cost V 6 bases and J 2 bases; bases outside gene matches: 4. CDR1 and CDR2 from the germline V gene are ENHRY and SYGVKD. The CDR3 consists of 15 residues. DNA for the CDR3: TGTGCCATCAGGCCGACTAGCGGGGACACAGATACGCAGTATTTT. This encodes CAIRPTSGDTDTQYF.

This sequence joins TRBV2 and TRBJ1-1; perhaps TRBD1 as D (6 bases). The germline CDR1 and CDR2 sequences are SNHLY and FYNNEI. This CDR3 region has 14 residues. V was trimmed by 5 bases and J by 10 bases, leaving 20 bases between them. CDR3 sequence: CASSPDQGRGRAFF. The CDR3, as DNA: TGTGCCAGCAGTCCCGACCAGGGGCGAGGGAGAGCTTTCTTT.

The rearrangement joins TRBV4-1 to TRBJ1-1; 8 nucleotides align to TRBD1. J gave up 4 bases and V 2 bases, and 3 bases lay outside the gene matches. Looked up from germline, CDR1 is MGHRA and CDR2 is YSYEKL. This CDR3 region has 14 residues. DNA of the CDR3: TGCGCCAGCAGCCAACCCGGACAGGGCACTGAAGCTTTCTTT. Translated, it gives CASSQPGQGTEAFF.

The V and J genes are TRBV29-1 and TRBJ1-3; 7 bases are shared with TRBD1. CDR1 and CDR2 from the germline V gene are SQVTM and ANQGSEA. The CDR3 sequence is 14 residues long. V shed 5 bases and J 0 bases; nucleotides not matched to a gene: 4. The CDR3 reads CSVTGQASGNTIYF. The CDR3 DNA reads as TGCAGCGTTACCGGACAGGCCTCTGGAAACACCATATATTTT.

The gene calls are TRBV19 and TRBJ1-5, with D possibly being TRBD1 (6 bases). V was shortened by 10 bases and J by 7 bases, with 17 bases between the two germline ends. CDR1 and CDR2 (germline): LNHDA, SQIVND (reference sequence). The CDR3 covers 13 residues. The CDR3: CATSGGQRQPQHF. CDR3 nucleotide sequence: TGTGCCACCAGCGGGGGGCAAAGGCAGCCCCAGCATTTT.

Regarding this clone: Other DNA sequences within the sample encode an identical CDR3. This sequence joins TRBV5-4 and TRBJ1-2; no reliable D call. The V end was cut by 0 bases, the J end by 2 bases, with 5 bases between. The CDR3 has 13 residues. CDR1 is SGHNT, CDR2 YYREEE, per germline (reference sequence). The CDR3 DNA sequence: TGTGCCAGCAGCTTGGGAGGGAACTATGGCTACACCTTC. Translation: CASSLGGNYGYTF.

The table lists this clone with a few counts. This chain joins TRBV10-1 and TRBJ2-1; 7 nucleotides line up with TRBD1. The CDR3 is 18 residues long. The ends lost 0 bases at V and 7 bases at J; junction bases unmatched: 15. Germline V gene data show CDR1 as WNHNN and CDR2 as SYGVQD (reference sequence). The CDR3 DNA reads as TGCGCCAGCAGTGAGTCCGCGACGAGAGGGACAGCGAGAAATGAGCAGTTCTTC. Its translation: CASSESATRGTARNEQFF.

This clone was counted only a few times. The chain couples TRBV10-3 to TRBJ2-1; D unresolved. The ends were cut back, 3 bases at V and 0 bases at J, with 6 bases in the middle. Germline V lookup: CDR1 ENHRY, CDR2 SYGVKD. This CDR3 is 14 amino acids long. The CDR3 DNA reads TGTGCCATCAGTGATACCGGCTCCTACAATGAGCAGTTCTTC. Translated, it gives CAISDTGSYNEQFF.

This chain uses TRBV7-2 with TRBJ2-5; TRBD2 agrees at 9 bases. The junction had 8 bases not matched to a gene; V was cut back by 4 bases and J by 5 bases. Germline V gives CDR1 SGHTA, CDR2 FQGNSA. The CDR3 runs 15 residues. DNA for the CDR3: TGTGCCAGCAGCTCGATGGGACTAGCAGGGGAGACCCAGTACTTC. The encoded protein is CASSSMGLAGETQYF.

This chain links TRBV6-5 with TRBJ1-2; 7 nucleotides match TRBD1. The CDR3 covers 14 residues. The germline V gene encodes CDR1 MNHEY and CDR2 SVGAGI. V gave up 5 bases and J gave up 3 bases; unmatched junction bases: 6. CDR3: CASSPDRDHYGYTF. CDR3 nucleotides: TGTGCCAGCAGTCCCGACAGGGACCACTATGGCTACACCTTC.

The chain carries TRBV12-3 or TRBV12-4 and TRBJ2-7; D gene ambiguous. Trimming left V 6 bases short and J 2 bases short, with 8 bases between. This CDR3 is built from 12 residues. CDR3 in DNA: TGTGCCAGCAGCACAGCAGCCTACGAGCAGTACTTC. Protein product: CASSTAAYEQYF.

V is TRBV5-1 and J is TRBJ1-5; possible D gene TRBD1, 5 bases. Germline assignment: CDR1 SGHRS and CDR2 YFSETQ. The CDR3 is 16 amino acids. Trimming took 0 bases from V and 0 from J, leaving 10 bases between them. CDR3 DNA sequence: TGCGCCAGCAGCTTGGGCGGGGACCCTAGCAATCAGCCCCAGCATTTT. Amino acid sequence: CASSLGGDPSNQPQHF.

The rearrangement uses TRBV4-1 and TRBJ2-7; TRBD2 matches 8 bases. The CDR3 is 17 amino acids. From germline, CDR1 is MGHRA and CDR2 YSYEKL. With V trimmed by 1 base and J by 0 bases, 8 bases remained unmatched. The DNA for the CDR3 is TGCGCCAGCAGCCAAGTATTCCGGACTAGCAGCTCCTACGAGCAGTACTTC. Translation: CASSQVFRTSSSYEQYF.